This T cell receptor beta chain was profiled in a study of PD-L1 blockade in urothelial cancer. Study-level information: Across blood samples, T cells had a median count of approximately 130,000.

Germline CDR1 SEHNR, CDR2 FQNEAQ (reference sequence). The CDR3 totals 14 residues. The J segment lost 4 bases and the V segment lost 5 bases, leaving 8 bases of the junction unmatched. The method was immunoSEQ multiplex PCR; TCRdb's version includes in-frame clones alone and lacks a portion of them. This sample yields tens of thousands of clones, of which roughly 78% are seen a single time; around 2.9% belongs to the top ten. The chain joins TRBV7-9 to TRBJ2-7; 7 bases are a match to TRBD1. The material was PBMCs, obtained around atezolizumab (anti-PD-L1) treatment. The receptor's source is a man aged 70 or older with urothelial cancer. This chain's CDR3 is CASSPTGTAYEQYF. The CDR3 DNA reads TGTGCCAGCAGCCCCACCGGGACAGCTTACGAGCAGTACTTC.